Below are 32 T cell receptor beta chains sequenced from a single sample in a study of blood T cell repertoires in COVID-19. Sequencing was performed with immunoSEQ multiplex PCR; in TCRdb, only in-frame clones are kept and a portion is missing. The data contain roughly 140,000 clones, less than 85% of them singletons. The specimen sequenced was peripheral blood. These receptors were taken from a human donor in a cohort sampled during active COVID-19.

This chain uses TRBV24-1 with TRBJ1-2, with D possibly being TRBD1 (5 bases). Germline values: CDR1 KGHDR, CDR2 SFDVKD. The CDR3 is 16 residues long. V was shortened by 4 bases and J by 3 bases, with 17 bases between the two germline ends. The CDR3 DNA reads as TGTGCCACCAGTGACTCGTCGACAGAGCTAGACTATGGCTACACCTTC. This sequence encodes CATSDSSTELDYGYTF.

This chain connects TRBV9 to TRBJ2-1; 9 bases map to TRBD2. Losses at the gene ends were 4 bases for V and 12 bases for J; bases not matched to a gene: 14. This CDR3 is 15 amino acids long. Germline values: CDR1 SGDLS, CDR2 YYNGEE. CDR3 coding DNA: TGTGCCAGCAGCTATCGGGCTAGCGGGGTAGAAGGGCAGTTCTTC. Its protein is CASSYRASGVEGQFF.

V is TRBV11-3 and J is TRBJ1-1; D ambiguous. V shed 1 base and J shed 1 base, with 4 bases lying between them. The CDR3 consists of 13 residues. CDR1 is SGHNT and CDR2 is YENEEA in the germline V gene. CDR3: CASSLVRNTEAFF. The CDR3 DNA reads TGTGCCAGCAGCTTAGTCAGGAACACTGAAGCTTTCTTT. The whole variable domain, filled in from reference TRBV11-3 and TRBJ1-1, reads EAGVVQSPRYKIIEKKQPVAFWCNPISGHNTLYWYLQNLGQGPELLIRYENEEAVDDSQLPKDRFSAERLKGVDSTLKIQPAELGDSAVYLCASSLVRNTEAFFGQGTRLTVV.

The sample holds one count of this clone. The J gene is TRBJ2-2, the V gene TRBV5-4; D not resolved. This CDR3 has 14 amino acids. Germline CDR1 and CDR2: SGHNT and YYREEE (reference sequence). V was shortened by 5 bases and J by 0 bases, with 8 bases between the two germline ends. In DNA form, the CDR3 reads TGTGCCAGCAGAAGTCTAGCGAACACCGGGGAGCTGTTTTTT. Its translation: CASRSLANTGELFF. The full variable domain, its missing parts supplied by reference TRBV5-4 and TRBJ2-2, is ETGVTQSPTHLIKTRGQQVTLRCSSQSGHNTVSWYQQALGQGPQFIFQYYREEENGRGNFPPRFSGLQFPNYSSELNVNALELDDSALYLCASRSLANTGELFFGEGSRLTVL.

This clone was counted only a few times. This CDR3 is CASSQQGRSSGGSETQYF. The CDR3 DNA reads TGTGCCAGCAGCCAACAAGGGCGAAGTAGCGGGGGATCTGAGACCCAGTACTTC. The chain employs TRBV3-1 (or the pseudogene TRBV3-2) and TRBJ2-5, with TRBD2 matching over 9 bases. Germline V gene sequence: CDR1 LGHDT, CDR2 YNNKEL (reference sequence). The CDR3 extends over 18 amino acids. The V segment lost 2 bases and the J segment 5 bases; nucleotides outside the gene matches: 15.

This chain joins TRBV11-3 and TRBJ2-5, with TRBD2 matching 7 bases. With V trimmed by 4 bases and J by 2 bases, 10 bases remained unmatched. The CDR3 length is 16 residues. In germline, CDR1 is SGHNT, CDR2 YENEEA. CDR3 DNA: TGTGCCAGCAGCTCCCGATCTGGGGGGGGGCAAGAGACCCAGTACTTC. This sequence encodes CASSSRSGGGQETQYF.

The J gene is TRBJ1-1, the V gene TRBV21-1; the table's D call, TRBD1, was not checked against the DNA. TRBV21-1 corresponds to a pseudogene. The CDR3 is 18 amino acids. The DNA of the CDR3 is TGTGCCAGCAGCCATAGGGACAGACGAACGACCAAGAACACTGAAGCTTTCTTT. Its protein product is CASSHRDRRTTKNTEAFF.

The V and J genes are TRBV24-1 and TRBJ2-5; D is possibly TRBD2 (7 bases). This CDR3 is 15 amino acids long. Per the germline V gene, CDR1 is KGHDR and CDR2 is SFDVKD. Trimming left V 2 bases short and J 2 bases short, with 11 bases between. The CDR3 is CATSDSGGWQETQYF. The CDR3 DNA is TGTGCCACCAGTGATTCGGGGGGCTGGCAAGAGACCCAGTACTTC.

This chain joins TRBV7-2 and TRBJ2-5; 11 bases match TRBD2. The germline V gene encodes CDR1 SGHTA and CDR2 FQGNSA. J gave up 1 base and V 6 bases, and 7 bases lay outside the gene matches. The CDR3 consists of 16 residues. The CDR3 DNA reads TGTGCCAGCAGGGCTAGCGGGGGGCGGTCCCAAGAGACCCAGTACTTC. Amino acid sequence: CASRASGGRSQETQYF.

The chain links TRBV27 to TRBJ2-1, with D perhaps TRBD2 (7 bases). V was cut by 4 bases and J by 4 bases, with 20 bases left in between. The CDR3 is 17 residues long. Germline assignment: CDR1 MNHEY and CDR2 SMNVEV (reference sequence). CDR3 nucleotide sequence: TGTGCCAGCAGTTATCTGTCCCGCGGGGGCGCTTACAATGAGCAGTTCTTC. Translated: CASSYLSRGGAYNEQFF.

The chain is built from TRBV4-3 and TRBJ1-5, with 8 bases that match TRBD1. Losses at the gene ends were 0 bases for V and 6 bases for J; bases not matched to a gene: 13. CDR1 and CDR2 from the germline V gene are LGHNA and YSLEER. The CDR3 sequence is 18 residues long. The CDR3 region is CASSQDHRQGNRLQPQHF. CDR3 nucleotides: TGCGCCAGCAGCCAAGATCATCGACAGGGGAATCGTCTTCAGCCCCAGCATTTT.

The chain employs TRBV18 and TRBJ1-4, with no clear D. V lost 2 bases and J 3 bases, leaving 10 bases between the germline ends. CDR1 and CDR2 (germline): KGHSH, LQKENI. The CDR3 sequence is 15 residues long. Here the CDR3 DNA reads TGTGCCAGCTCACCATTGGGCAGCTCTAATGAAAAACTGTTTTTT. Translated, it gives CASSPLGSSNEKLFF.

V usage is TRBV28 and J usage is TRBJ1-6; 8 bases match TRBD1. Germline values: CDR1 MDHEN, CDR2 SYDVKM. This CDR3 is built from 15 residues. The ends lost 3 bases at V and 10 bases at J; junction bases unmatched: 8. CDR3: CASSFPSRGHSPLHF. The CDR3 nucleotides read TGTGCCAGCAGTTTCCCAAGCAGGGGGCACTCACCCCTCCACTTT.

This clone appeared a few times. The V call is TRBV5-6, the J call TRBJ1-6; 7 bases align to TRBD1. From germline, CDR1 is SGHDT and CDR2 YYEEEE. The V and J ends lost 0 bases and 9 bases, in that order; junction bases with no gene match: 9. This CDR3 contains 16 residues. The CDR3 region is CASSLEGGASVSPLHF. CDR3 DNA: TGTGCCAGCAGCTTGGAAGGGGGCGCATCGGTTTCACCCCTCCACTTT.

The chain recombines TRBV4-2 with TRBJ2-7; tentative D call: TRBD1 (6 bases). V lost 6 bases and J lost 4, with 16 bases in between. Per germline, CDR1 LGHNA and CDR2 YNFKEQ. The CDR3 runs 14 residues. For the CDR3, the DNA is TGTGCCAGCAGTCAACCGGGACAAAAGTACGAGCAGTACTTC. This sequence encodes CASSQPGQKYEQYF.

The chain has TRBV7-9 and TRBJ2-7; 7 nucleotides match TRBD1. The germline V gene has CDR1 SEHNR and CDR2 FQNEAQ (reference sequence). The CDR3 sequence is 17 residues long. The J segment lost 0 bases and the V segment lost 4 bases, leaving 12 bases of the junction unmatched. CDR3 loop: CASSSPGQRFTSYEQYF. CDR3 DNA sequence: TGTGCCAGCAGCTCCCCGGGACAGAGATTTACCTCCTACGAGCAGTACTTC.

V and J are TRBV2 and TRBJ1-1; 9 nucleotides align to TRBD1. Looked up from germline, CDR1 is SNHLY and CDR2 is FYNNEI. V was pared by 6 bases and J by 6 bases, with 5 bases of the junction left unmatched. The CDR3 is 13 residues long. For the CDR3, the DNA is TGTGCCAGCAGAGGGACAGGGCTGCCTGAAGCTTTCTTT. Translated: CASRGTGLPEAFF.

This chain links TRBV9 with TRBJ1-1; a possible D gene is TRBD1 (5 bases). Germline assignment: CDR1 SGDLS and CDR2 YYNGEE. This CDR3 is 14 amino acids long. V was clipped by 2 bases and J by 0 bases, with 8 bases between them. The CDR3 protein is CASSVTDMNTEAFF. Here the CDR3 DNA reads TGTGCCAGCAGCGTGACAGACATGAACACTGAAGCTTTCTTT.

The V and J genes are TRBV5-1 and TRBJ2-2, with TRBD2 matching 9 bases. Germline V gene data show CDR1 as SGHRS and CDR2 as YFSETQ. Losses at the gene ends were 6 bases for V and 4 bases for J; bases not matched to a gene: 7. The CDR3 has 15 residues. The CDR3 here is CASTAGGPSTGELFF. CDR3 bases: TGCGCCAGCACCGCGGGGGGGCCAAGCACCGGGGAGCTGTTTTTT. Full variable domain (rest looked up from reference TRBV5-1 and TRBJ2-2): KAGVTQTPRYLIKTRGQQVTLSCSPISGHRSVSWYQQTPGQGLQFLFEYFSETQRNKGNFPGRFSGRQFSNSRSEMNVSTLELGDSALYLCASTAGGPSTGELFFGEGSRLTVL.

Here the CDR3 DNA reads TGTGCCATCACAGCCGGGACTAGCGGGGGGGAGTATACGCAGTATTTT. The encoded protein is CAITAGTSGGEYTQYF. The V gene is TRBV10-3, the J gene TRBJ2-3; TRBD2 matches at 16 bases. CDR1 and CDR2 (germline): ENHRY, SYGVKD. V trimming: 7 bases; J trimming: 7 bases; junction bases outside the gene matches: 8. This CDR3 has 16 residues.

CDR3 sequence reads: CASSRGTTNYGYTF. The CDR3 DNA reads as TGTGCCAGTAGTCGGGGGACCACTAACTATGGCTACACCTTC. The V and J genes are TRBV19 and TRBJ1-2; a possible D gene is TRBD1 (5 bases). CDR1 LNHDA and CDR2 SQIVND come from the germline V gene (reference sequence). This CDR3 comprises 14 residues. V lost 5 bases and J lost 0, with 10 bases in between.

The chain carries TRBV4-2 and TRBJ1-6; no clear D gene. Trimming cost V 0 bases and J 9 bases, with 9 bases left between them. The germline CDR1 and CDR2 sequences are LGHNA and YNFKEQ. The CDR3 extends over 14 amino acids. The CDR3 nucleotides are TGTGCCAGCAGCCAAGATCGTATTCCTTCACCCCTCCACTTT. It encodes CASSQDRIPSPLHF.

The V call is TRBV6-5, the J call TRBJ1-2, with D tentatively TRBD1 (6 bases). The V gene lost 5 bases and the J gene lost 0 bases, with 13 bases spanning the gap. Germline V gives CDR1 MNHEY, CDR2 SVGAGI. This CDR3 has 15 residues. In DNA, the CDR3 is TGTGCCAGCAGTAAGGACAGCGACGCTAACTATGGCTACACCTTC. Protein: CASSKDSDANYGYTF.

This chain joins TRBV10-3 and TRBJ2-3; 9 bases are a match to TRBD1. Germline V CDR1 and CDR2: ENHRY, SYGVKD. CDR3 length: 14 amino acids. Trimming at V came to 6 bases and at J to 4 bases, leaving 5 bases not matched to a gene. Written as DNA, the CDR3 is TGTGCCATCAGCACAGGGGGCGGGTCAGATACGCAGTATTTT. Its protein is CAISTGGGSDTQYF.

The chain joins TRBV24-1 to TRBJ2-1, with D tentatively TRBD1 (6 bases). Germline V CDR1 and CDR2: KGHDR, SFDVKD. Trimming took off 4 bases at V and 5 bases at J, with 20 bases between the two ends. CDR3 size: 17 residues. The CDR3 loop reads CATSDSTDRWVHNEQFF. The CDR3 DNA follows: TGTGCCACCAGTGACTCTACTGACAGGTGGGTCCACAATGAGCAGTTCTTC.

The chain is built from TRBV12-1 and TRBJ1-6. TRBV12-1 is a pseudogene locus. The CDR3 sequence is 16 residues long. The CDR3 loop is CASPHWRPTYNSPLHF. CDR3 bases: TGTGCCAGCCCCCACTGGCGGCCGACCTATAATTCACCCCTCCACTTT.

CDR3 nucleotide sequence: TGTGCCAGCACTCTCGACAGGGGTAGAGGAGGCTACACCTTC. Protein sequence: CASTLDRGRGGYTF. The chain couples TRBV2 to TRBJ1-2; the match to TRBD1 covers 8 bases. The length of the CDR3 is 14 residues. V was pared by 7 bases and J by 8 bases, with 12 bases of the junction left unmatched. The germline gives CDR1 SNHLY, CDR2 FYNNEI.

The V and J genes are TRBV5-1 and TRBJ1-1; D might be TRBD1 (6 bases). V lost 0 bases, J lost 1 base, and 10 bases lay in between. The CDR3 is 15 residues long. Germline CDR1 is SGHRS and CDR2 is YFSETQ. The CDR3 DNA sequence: TGCGCCAGCAGCTTGGCTGGACAGTCGAACACTGAAGCTTTCTTT. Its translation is CASSLAGQSNTEAFF.

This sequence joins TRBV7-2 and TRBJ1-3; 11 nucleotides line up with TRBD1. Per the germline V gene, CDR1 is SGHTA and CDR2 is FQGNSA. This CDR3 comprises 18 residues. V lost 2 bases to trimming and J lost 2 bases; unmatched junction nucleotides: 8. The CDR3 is CASSLSISGQGAGNTIYF. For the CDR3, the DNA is TGTGCCAGCAGCTTATCGATTTCGGGACAGGGGGCTGGAAACACCATATATTTT.

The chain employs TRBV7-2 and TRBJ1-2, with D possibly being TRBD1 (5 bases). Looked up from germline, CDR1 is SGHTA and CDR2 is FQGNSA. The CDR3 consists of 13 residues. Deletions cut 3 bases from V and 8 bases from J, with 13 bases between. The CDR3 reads CASSLDTNTGYTF. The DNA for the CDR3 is TGTGCCAGCAGCTTGGACACCAACACGGGCTACACCTTC.

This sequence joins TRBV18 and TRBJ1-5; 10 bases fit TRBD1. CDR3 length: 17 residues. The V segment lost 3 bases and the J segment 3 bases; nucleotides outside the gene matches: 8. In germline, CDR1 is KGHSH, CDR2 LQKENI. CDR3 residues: CASSPGQGIASNQPQHF. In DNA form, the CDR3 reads TGTGCCAGCTCACCGGGACAGGGGATCGCTTCCAATCAGCCCCAGCATTTT.

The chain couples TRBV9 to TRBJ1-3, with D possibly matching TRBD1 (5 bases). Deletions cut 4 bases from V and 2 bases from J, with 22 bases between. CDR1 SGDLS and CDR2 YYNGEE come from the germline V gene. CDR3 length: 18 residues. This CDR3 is CASSLLGAGTLAGNTIYF. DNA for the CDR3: TGTGCCAGCAGCCTATTAGGGGCAGGGACTCTTGCTGGAAACACCATATATTTT. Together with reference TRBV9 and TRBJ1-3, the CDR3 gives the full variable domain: DSGVTQTPKHLITATGQRVTLRCSPRSGDLSVYWYQQSLDQGLQFLIQYYNGEERAKGNILERFSAQQFPDLHSELNLSSLELGDSALYFCASSLLGAGTLAGNTIYFGEGSWLTVV.